There are a few counts of the clone carrying this T cell receptor beta chain. The sample originates from a study of human T cells and chemical hapten exposure. Time point indicated: patch test 3, about 24 weeks after DPC sensitization. Treatment meaning: therapeutic diphenylcyclopropenone sensitization with weekly scalp DPC. TCRdb reprocessed the RACE reads with MiXCR, giving one entry per CDR3 protein. Of some 97,000 distinct CDR3 sequences listed, about 28% are singletons. Trimming shortened V by 0 bases and J by 2 bases, and 10 bases separated the two germline ends. Germline lookup yields CDR1 SGHTA and CDR2 FQGTGA. The CDR3 has 15 residues.

This sequence joins TRBV7-3 and TRBJ2-5, with D maybe TRBD2 (5 bases). The source is a man aged 40-49 years with alopecia areata. Some clones in this sample may be carry-over from other donors' samples. Sequenced material: whole blood, taken in connection with sensitization to the hapten diphenylcyclopropenone (DPC). CDR3 sequence: CASSLTRGSQETQYF. In DNA form, the CDR3 reads TGTGCCAGCAGCTTAACCCGGGGATCACAAGAGACCCAGTACTTC.